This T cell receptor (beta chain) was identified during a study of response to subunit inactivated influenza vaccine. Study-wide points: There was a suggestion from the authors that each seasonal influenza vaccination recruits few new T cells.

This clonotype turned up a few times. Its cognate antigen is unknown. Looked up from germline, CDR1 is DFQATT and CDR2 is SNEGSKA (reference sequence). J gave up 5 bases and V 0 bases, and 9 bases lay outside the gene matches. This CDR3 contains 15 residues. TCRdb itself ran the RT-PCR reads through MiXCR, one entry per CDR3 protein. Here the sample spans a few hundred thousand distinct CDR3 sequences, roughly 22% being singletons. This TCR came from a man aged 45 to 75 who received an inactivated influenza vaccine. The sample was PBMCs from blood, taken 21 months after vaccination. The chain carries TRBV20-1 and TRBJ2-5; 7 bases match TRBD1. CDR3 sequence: CSARDLQGTGETQYF. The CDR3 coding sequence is TGCAGTGCTAGAGACCTACAGGGGACCGGGGAGACCCAGTACTTC.